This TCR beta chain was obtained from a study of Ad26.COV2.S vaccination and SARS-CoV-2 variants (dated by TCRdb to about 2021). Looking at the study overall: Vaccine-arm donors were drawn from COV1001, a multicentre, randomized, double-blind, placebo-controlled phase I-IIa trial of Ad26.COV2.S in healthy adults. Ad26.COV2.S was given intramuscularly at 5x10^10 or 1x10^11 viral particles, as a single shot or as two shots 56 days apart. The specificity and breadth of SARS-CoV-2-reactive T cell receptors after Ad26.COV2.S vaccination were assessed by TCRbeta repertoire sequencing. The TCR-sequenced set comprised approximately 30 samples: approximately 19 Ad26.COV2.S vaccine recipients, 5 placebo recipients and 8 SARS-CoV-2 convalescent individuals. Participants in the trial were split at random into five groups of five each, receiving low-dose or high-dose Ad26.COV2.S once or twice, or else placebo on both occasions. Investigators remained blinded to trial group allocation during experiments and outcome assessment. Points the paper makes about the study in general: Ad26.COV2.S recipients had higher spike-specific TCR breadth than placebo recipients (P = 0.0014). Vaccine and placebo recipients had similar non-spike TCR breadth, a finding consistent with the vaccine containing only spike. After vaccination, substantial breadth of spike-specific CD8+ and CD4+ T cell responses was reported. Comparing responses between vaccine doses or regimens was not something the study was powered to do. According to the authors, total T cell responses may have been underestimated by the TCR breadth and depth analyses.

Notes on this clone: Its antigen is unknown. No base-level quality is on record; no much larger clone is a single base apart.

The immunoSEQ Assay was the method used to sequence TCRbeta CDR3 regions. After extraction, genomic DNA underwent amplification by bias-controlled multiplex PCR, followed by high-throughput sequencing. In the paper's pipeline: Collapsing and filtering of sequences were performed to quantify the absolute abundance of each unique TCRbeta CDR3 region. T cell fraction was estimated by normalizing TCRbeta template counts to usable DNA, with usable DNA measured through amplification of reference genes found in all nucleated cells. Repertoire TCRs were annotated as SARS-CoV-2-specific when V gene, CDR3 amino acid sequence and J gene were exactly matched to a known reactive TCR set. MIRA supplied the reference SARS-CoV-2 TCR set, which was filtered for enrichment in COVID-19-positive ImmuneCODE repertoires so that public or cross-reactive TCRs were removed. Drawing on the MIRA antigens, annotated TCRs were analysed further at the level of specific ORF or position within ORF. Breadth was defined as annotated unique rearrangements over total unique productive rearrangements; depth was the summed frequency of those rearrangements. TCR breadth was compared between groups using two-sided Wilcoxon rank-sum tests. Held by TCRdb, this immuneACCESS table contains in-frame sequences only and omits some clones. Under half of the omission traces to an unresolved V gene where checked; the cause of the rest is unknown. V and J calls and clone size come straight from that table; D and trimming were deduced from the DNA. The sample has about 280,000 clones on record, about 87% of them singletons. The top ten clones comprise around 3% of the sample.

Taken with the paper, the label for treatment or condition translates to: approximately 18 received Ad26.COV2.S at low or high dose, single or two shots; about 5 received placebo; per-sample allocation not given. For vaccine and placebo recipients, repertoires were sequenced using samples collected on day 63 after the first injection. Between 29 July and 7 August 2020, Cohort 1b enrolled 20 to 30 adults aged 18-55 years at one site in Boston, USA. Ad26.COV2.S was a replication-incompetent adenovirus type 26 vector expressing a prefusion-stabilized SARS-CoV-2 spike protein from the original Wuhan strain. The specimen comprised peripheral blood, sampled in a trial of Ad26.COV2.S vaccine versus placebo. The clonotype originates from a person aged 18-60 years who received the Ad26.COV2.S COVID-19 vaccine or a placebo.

The CDR3 region has the sequence CASGPRGSNTEAFF. The nucleotide sequence reads as follows: TGTGCCAGCGGCCCGCGAGGGAGCAACACTGAAGCTTTCTTT. The chain employs TRBV28 and TRBJ1-1, with the D gene call left open. Taken from the germline V gene, the CDR1 and CDR2 loops are MDHEN and SYDVKM. The CDR3 goes from the cysteine to the phenylalanine over 14 residues. Solely the CDR3 DNA is kept, with 42 bases framed from the first base. The V end loses 8 bases and the J end loses 2 bases, and a stretch of 15 bases separates them.